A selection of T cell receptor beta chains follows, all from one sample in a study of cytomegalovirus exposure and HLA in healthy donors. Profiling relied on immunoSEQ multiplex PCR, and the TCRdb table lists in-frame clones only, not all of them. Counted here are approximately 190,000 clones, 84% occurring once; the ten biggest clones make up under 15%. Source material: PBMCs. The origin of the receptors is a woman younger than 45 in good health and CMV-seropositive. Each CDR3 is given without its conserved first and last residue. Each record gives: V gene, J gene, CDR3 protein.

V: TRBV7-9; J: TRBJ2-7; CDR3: ASSLGDYEQY
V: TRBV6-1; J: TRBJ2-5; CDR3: ASSESGYRVETQY
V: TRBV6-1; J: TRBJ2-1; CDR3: ASSAPSLTSEQF
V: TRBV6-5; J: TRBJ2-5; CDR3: ASGRGGTQETQY
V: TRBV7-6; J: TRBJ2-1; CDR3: ASSSRAGRRDYEQF
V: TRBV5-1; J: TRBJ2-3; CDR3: ASSLAYYPTTTDTQY
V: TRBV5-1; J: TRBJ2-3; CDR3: ASSLASGSGTDTQY
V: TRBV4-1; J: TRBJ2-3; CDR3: ASSRGLAGGIDTQY
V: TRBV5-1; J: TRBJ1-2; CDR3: ASSSVDRALHGYT
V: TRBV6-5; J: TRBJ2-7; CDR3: ASSYSQGPDEQY
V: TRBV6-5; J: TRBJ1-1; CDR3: ASTSQGMNTEAF
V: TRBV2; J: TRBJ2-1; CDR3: ASTFSIAGANNEQF
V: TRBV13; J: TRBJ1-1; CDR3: ASSLMPVREMNTEAF
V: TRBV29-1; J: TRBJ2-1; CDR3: SVGQGINNEQF
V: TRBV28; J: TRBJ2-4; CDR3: ASSRRGVGGAPKNIQY
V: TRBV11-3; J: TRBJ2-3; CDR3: ASSLLAGGTDTQY
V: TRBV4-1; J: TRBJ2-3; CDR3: ASSQVGLRTSTDTQY
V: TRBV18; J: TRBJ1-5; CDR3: ASSRSQGPNQPQH
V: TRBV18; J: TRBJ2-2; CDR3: ASFSAANTGELF
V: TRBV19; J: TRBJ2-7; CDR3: ASQGGIGYEQY
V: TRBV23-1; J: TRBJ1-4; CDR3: ASSTGQDNEKLF
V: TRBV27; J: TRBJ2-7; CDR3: ASSLSHSRSSYEQY
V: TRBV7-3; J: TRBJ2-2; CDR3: ASSLLGQDIGELF
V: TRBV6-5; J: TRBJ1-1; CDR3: ASSSGQNTEAF
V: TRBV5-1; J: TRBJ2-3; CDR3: ASSPTGATDTQY
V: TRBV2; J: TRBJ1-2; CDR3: ASSVNPTGPQGYT
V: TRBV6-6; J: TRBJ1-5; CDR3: ASSYGQGNQPQH
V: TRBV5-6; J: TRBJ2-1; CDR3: ASRPRTVSYNEQF
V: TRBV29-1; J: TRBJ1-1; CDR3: SVLKGARTEAF
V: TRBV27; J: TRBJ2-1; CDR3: ASSLGTSYNEQF
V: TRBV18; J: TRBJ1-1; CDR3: ASSLDQIRNTEAF
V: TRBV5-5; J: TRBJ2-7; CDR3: ASSRLSYEQY
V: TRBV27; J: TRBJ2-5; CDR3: ASSLIGQGALSAQY
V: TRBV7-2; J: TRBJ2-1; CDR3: ASSLPGLYNEQF
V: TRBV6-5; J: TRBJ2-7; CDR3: ASRPSSVRAYEQY
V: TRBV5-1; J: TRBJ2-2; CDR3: ASSLDSGETGELF
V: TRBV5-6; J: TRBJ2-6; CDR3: ASSRDSFSGANVLT
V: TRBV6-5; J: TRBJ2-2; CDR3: ASSFQAGGSGELF
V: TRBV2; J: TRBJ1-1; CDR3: ASKEGRDTEAF
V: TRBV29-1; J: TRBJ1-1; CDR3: SVVDRATSLNTEAF
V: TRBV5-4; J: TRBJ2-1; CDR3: ASSLRLGGDDEQF
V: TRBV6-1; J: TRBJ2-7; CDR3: ASSRTGLIYEQY
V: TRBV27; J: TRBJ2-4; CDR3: ASSLVDAKNIQY
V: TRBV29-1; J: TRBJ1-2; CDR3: SVAGRGANYGYT
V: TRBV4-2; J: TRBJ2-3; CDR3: ASSQDTAGTSDTQY
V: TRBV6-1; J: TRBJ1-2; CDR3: ASSEPSLGAWYT
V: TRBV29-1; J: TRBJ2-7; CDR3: SAIAVSRGEQY
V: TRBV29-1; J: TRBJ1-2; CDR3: SVGGQGISYT
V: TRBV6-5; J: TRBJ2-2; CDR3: ASSYSPAGELF
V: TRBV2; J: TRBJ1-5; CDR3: ASNGQTNQPQH
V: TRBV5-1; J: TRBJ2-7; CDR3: ASRQASSYEQY
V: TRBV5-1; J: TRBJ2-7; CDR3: ASSLAPDRGYEQY
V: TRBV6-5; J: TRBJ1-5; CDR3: ASSYSRGQPQH
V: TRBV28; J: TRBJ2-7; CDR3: ASRQSREQY
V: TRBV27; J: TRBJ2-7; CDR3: ASRPRQGRYEQY
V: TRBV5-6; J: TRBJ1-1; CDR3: ASSLNRGNTEAF
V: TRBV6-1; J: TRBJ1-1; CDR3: ASRKSGNTEAF
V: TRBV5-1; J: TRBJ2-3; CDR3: ASGQGTDTQY
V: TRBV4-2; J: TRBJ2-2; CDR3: ASSHAGTGGTGELF